The next 24 T cell receptor beta chains were all read from a single sample in a study of CD8 T cells in ankylosing spondylitis. TCRdb itself ran the 5' RACE reads through MiXCR, one entry per CDR3 protein. The table shows roughly 180,000 distinct CDR3 sequences, with just over 9.5% occurring only once. The sample taken for sequencing was blood, either unsorted or a sorted T cell fraction (not recorded which). Source of these receptors: a female donor with ankylosing spondylitis or in good health (not recorded which).

This clonotype has ten or more counts. The chain is built from TRBV29-1 and TRBJ2-2; TRBD1 might be the D (5 bases). CDR1 SQVTM and CDR2 ANQGSEA come from the germline V gene. The V and J ends lost 0 bases and 4 bases respectively, with 6 bases between them. The CDR3 runs 13 residues. The CDR3 protein is CSVEEQGTGELFF. In DNA, the CDR3 is TGCAGCGTTGAAGAGCAGGGCACCGGGGAGCTGTTTTTT.

This sequence joins TRBV15 and TRBJ2-1; tentative D call: TRBD2 (5 bases). CDR3 length: 14 amino acids. The germline V gene has CDR1 LNHNV and CDR2 YYDKDF (reference sequence). V lost 0 bases and J 4 bases, leaving 7 bases between the germline ends. DNA of the CDR3: TGTGCCACCAGCAGAGATCGGGGTTACAATGAGCAGTTCTTC. Its protein is CATSRDRGYNEQFF.

In its sample, this clonotype was seen many times. The J gene is TRBJ2-1, the V gene TRBV10-1; D is possibly TRBD1 or TRBD2 (5 bases each). Germline V gene data show CDR1 as WNHNN and CDR2 as SYGVQD (reference sequence). V was clipped by 5 bases and J by 0 bases, with 11 bases between them. The CDR3 length is 15 residues. For the CDR3, the DNA is TGCGCCAGCAGTAGGGACCTGAGCTCCTACAATGAGCAGTTCTTC. Its translation: CASSRDLSSYNEQFF.

This clonotype has ten or more counts. The chain recombines TRBV6-2 or TRBV6-3 with TRBJ2-2; D is uncertain. CDR3 length: 16 amino acids. V was pared by 6 bases and J by 4 bases, with 18 bases between. Germline assignment: CDR1 MNHEY and CDR2 SVGEGT. CDR3: CASRPVPGRGTGELFF. For the CDR3, the DNA is TGTGCCAGCAGACCCGTCCCGGGTAGAGGCACCGGGGAGCTGTTTTTT.

This sequence joins TRBV27 and TRBJ2-3, with TRBD2 matching 10 bases. The V gene end was trimmed by 6 bases and the J gene end by 1 base; junction bases not matched to a gene: 10. This CDR3 has 17 residues. Germline lookup yields CDR1 MNHEY and CDR2 SMNVEV (reference sequence). This CDR3 reads CASSPFKGTSGTDTQYF. CDR3 sequence (DNA): TGTGCCAGCAGCCCCTTTAAGGGGACTAGCGGCACAGATACGCAGTATTTT.

J is TRBJ1-6 and V is TRBV6-5; TRBD1 might be the D (5 bases). Trimming pared 2 bases from V and 11 bases from J, leaving 13 bases between. Germline V gene lookup returns CDR1 MNHEY and CDR2 SVGAGI. This CDR3 region has 14 residues. CDR3: CASSYDGGAAPLHF. In DNA form, the CDR3 reads TGTGCCAGCAGTTACGATGGGGGTGCGGCACCCCTCCACTTT.

A few counts support this clonotype. The rearrangement uses TRBV7-8 and TRBJ1-6; D is perhaps TRBD1 (6 bases). Germline V lookup: CDR1 SGHVS, CDR2 FQNEAQ. Trimming left V 5 bases short and J 7 bases short, with 12 bases between. CDR3 length: 14 residues. CDR3 coding DNA: TGTGCCAGCAGCCTCAGGGGTGGGAATTCACCCCTCCACTTT. Protein sequence: CASSLRGGNSPLHF.

This clonotype appeared a few times. The chain is built from TRBV20-1 and TRBJ2-2, with a tentative D call TRBD2 (6 bases). The V end lost 3 bases, the J end lost 8 bases, and 13 bases lay between the germline ends. Germline CDR1 is DFQATT and CDR2 is SNEGSKA (reference sequence). This CDR3 region has 13 residues. DNA of the CDR3: TGCAGTGCTAGTTGGCGGGAACGAGGGGAGCTGTTTTTT. Translating it yields CSASWRERGELFF.

This clonotype was counted a few times. V is TRBV11-2 and J is TRBJ2-5; 7 bases match TRBD1. The CDR3 contains 13 residues. The germline V gene has CDR1 SGHAT and CDR2 FQNNGV. With V trimmed by 7 bases and J by 3 bases, 5 bases remained unmatched. This chain's CDR3 is CASTGTAEETQYF. The CDR3 DNA is TGTGCCAGCACTGGGACAGCTGAAGAGACCCAGTACTTC.

This clonotype was observed many times. This chain uses TRBV10-3 with TRBJ2-7, with TRBD2 matching 7 bases. V shed 2 bases and J 3 bases; nucleotides not matched to a gene: 13. This CDR3 has 17 residues. Germline lookup yields CDR1 ENHRY and CDR2 SYGVKD. For the CDR3, the DNA is TGTGCCATCAGTGAGACGAGTCAGGGAGGGCGAAACTACGAGCAGTACTTC. The encoded protein is CAISETSQGGRNYEQYF.

This clonotype was seen at least ten times. The chain employs TRBV6-2 or TRBV6-3 and TRBJ2-1; 9 nucleotides match TRBD2. The CDR3 runs to 16 residues. Germline V lookup: CDR1 MNHEY, CDR2 SVGEGT. The junction had 13 bases not matched to a gene; V was cut back by 8 bases and J by 5 bases. This CDR3 reads CASAHILAGLNNEQFF. In DNA form, the CDR3 reads TGTGCCAGCGCCCACATACTAGCGGGCCTAAACAATGAGCAGTTCTTC.

This clonotype has more than one count but fewer than ten. The chain joins TRBV9 to TRBJ2-3; TRBD2 is a possible D gene (6 bases). V was cut by 4 bases and J by 3 bases, with 18 bases left in between. CDR1 and CDR2 from the germline V gene are SGDLS and YYNGEE. The CDR3 has 16 residues. CDR3 DNA: TGTGCCAGCAGCCCGGGACTTACGGGTCCGACAGATACGCAGTATTTT. Amino acids: CASSPGLTGPTDTQYF.

The V gene is TRBV18, the J gene TRBJ2-3; no clear D gene. V shed 0 bases and J shed 2 bases, with 15 bases lying between them. The CDR3 loop spans 17 amino acids. Germline V gene lookup returns CDR1 KGHSH and CDR2 LQKENI. CDR3 in amino acids: CASSPPSGSADTDTQYF. CDR3 nucleotides: TGTGCCAGCTCACCACCGTCTGGTTCCGCGGACACAGATACGCAGTATTTT.

The chain carries TRBV20-1 and TRBJ2-7; TRBD2 matches at 7 bases. CDR1 is DFQATT and CDR2 is SNEGSKA in the germline V gene (reference sequence). The CDR3 length is 19 residues. V gave up 3 bases and J gave up 1 base; unmatched junction bases: 21. CDR3 region: CSARPGVAGRGVGSYEQYF. DNA for the CDR3: TGCAGTGCTAGGCCCGGGGTAGCGGGCCGAGGGGTTGGTTCCTACGAGCAGTACTTC.

The CDR3 DNA reads as TGTGCCAGCAGGACCGGGACAGCGAACACTGAAGCTTTCTTT. Residues: CASRTGTANTEAFF. This sequence joins TRBV28 and TRBJ1-1, with TRBD1 identical over 7 bases. Germline values: CDR1 MDHEN, CDR2 SYDVKM. The CDR3 extends over 14 amino acids. After removal of 6 bases from V and 1 base from J, the junction contained 5 bases not matched to a gene.

This clonotype was recorded many times. V and J are TRBV30 and TRBJ2-3; 8 nucleotides align to TRBD2. CDR1 is GTSNPN, CDR2 SVGIG, per germline (reference sequence). Trimming at V came to 0 bases and at J to 3 bases, leaving 14 bases not matched to a gene. This CDR3 is built from 18 residues. In nucleotides, the CDR3 is TGTGCCTGGAGTGTACAAGTTCTCGGGAGGGGAGTAACAGATACGCAGTATTTT. Its translation is CAWSVQVLGRGVTDTQYF.

This CDR3 is CATSVAQHQPQHF. CDR3 coding DNA: TGTGCCACCAGTGTAGCACAGCATCAGCCCCAGCATTTT. This sequence joins TRBV24-1 and TRBJ1-5; no firm D call. This CDR3 spans 13 amino acids. The V gene lost 5 bases and the J gene lost 5 bases, with 9 bases spanning the gap. Germline CDR1 reads KGHDR; CDR2 reads SFDVKD.

This clonotype was counted many times. The chain employs TRBV5-5 and TRBJ1-5, with a tentative D call TRBD1 (6 bases). The CDR3 consists of 14 residues. V lost 4 bases and J 4 bases, leaving 12 bases between the germline ends. The germline CDR1 and CDR2 sequences are SGHKS and YYEKEE (reference sequence). The DNA for the CDR3 is TGTGCCAGCAGCGACGGACAGTCGAATCAGCCCCAGCATTTT. It specifies CASSDGQSNQPQHF.

The CDR3 loop is CASSQSPHGEQFF. In nucleotides, the CDR3 is TGTGCCAGCAGTCAGTCCCCCCATGGTGAGCAGTTCTTC. The chain carries TRBV6-2 or TRBV6-3 and TRBJ2-1; no firm D call. V was shortened by 5 bases and J by 9 bases, with 14 bases between the two germline ends. CDR3 length: 13 residues. Per germline, CDR1 MNHEY and CDR2 SVGEGT.

Ten or more counts support this clonotype. The V and J genes are TRBV12-3 or TRBV12-4 and TRBJ2-1, with 9 positions matching TRBD2. Unmatched junction bases numbered 10, after V lost 5 bases and J lost 5 bases. The CDR3 is made up of 16 amino acids. CDR3 region: CASSNIAGVIHNEQFF. For the CDR3, the DNA is TGTGCCAGCAGTAACATAGCGGGAGTAATCCACAATGAGCAGTTCTTC.

This clonotype came up many times. The chain has TRBV10-3 and TRBJ2-5; possible D gene TRBD1, 5 bases. The CDR3 has 15 amino acids. V lost 0 bases and J 1 base, leaving 9 bases between the germline ends. The germline CDR1 and CDR2 sequences are ENHRY and SYGVKD. The CDR3 reads CAISESKGFQETQYF. DNA for the CDR3: TGTGCCATCAGTGAGTCGAAGGGGTTCCAAGAGACCCAGTACTTC.

This sequence joins TRBV6-1 and TRBJ1-4; D call uncertain. V was pared by 7 bases and J by 8 bases, with 11 bases between. This CDR3 is 12 amino acids long. Germline CDR1 is MNHNS and CDR2 is SASEGT. Here the CDR3 DNA reads TGTGCCAGCAAGGCAGGTTGGGAAAAACTGTTTTTT. It yields the protein CASKAGWEKLFF.

This clonotype was counted ten times or more. This sequence joins TRBV5-1 and TRBJ2-3; D is perhaps TRBD2 (6 bases). The V gene lost 0 bases and the J gene lost 4 bases, with 9 bases spanning the gap. The CDR3 totals 14 residues. The V gene's germline CDR1 is SGHRS and CDR2 YFSETQ. The CDR3 reads CASSLAGAADTQYF. The DNA of the CDR3 is TGCGCCAGCAGCTTGGCGGGAGCCGCAGATACGCAGTATTTT. Combining the CDR3 with reference TRBV5-1 and TRBJ2-3 gives the whole variable domain KAGVTQTPRYLIKTRGQQVTLSCSPISGHRSVSWYQQTPGQGLQFLFEYFSETQRNKGNFPGRFSGRQFSNSRSEMNVSTLELGDSALYLCASSLAGAADTQYFGPGTRLTVL.

The chain joins TRBV11-2 to TRBJ2-3; D not certain. Germline CDR1 is SGHAT and CDR2 is FQNNGV. CDR3 length: 15 residues. With 2 bases removed from V and 0 bases from J, the gap between germline ends came to 9 bases. CDR3 sequence: CASSLRLASTDTQYF. In DNA, the CDR3 is TGTGCCAGCAGCTTAAGGCTGGCCAGCACAGATACGCAGTATTTT.